This entry lists 20 T cell receptor beta chains sequenced from one sample in a study of regulatory T cells in long-lasting Graves disease. The time point denotes: newly diagnosed GD, antithyroid drugs for less than 3 months. Generation of the TCR library employed RNA extracted from PBMCs. Building the TCR beta libraries relied on iRepertoire HTBI primers, and CDR3 regions underwent Arm-PCR. One entry per CDR3 protein, called by TCRdb with MiXCR from the multiplex PCR reads. The table records roughly 560,000 distinct CDR3 sequences, approximately 12% of them present only once. Another study also made use of these data, one on T cells in Graves' hyperthyroidism and ophthalmopathy.

The source was peripheral blood mononuclear cells (PBMCs), collected at new diagnosis, from a patient treated with antithyroid drugs. The receptor set was obtained from a woman aged 25 to 39 with Graves disease.

This clonotype was seen repeatedly, ten times or more. This CDR3 is CASSEARRNYGYTF. The DNA for the CDR3 is TGTGCCAGCAGTGAAGCGCGGCGTAACTATGGCTACACCTTC. V and J are TRBV6-1 and TRBJ1-2; D is uncertain. Germline V gene lookup returns CDR1 MNHNS and CDR2 SASEGT. CDR3 length: 14 amino acids. Deletions cut 0 bases from V and 1 base from J, with 6 bases between.

This chain joins TRBV27 and TRBJ2-7; D is ambiguous. The germline V gene encodes CDR1 MNHEY and CDR2 SMNVEV (reference sequence). V was clipped by 4 bases and J by 7 bases, with 14 bases between them. The length of the CDR3 is 13 residues. CDR3 nucleotides: TGTGCCAGCAGTTCACATACCCCTCAGGAGCAGTACTTC. Protein product: CASSSHTPQEQYF.

The genes are TRBV15 and TRBJ2-7; the match to TRBD2 covers 7 bases. The V gene end was trimmed by 0 bases and the J gene end by 1 base; junction bases not matched to a gene: 9. This CDR3 region has 17 residues. Germline V lookup: CDR1 LNHNV, CDR2 YYDKDF (reference sequence). In DNA, the CDR3 is TGTGCCACCAGCAGAGATGCTCTCGAAGCGGGGTCCTACGAGCAGTACTTC. Its protein is CATSRDALEAGSYEQYF.

This clonotype was seen ten or more times. The chain uses TRBV2 and TRBJ2-3, with 13 bases matching TRBD2. Judging by the DNA end, TRBJ2-5 fits better; the J call may be wrong. From germline, CDR1 is SNHLY and CDR2 FYNNEI. The CDR3 length is 14 residues. CDR3 nucleotide sequence: TGTGCCAGCAGAGACGGGACTAGCGGGGCCTACCAGTACTTC. It translates to CASRDGTSGAYQYF.

This chain connects TRBV28 to TRBJ1-2; no clear D. This CDR3 spans 14 amino acids. Germline CDR1 reads MDHEN; CDR2 reads SYDVKM. Trimming shortened V by 6 bases and J by 5 bases, and 16 bases separated the two germline ends. DNA for the CDR3: TGTGCCAGCAGCTCCGCGGCGATTGGTTATGGCTACACCTTC. This codes for CASSSAAIGYGYTF.

The table lists this clonotype with a few counts. The chain is built from TRBV7-9 and TRBJ1-1; D remains unclear. CDR3 length equals 15 residues. The germline V and J ends were trimmed by 0 bases and 5 bases, with 13 bases remaining between them. CDR1 is SEHNR and CDR2 is FQNEAQ in the germline V gene (reference sequence). The DNA of the CDR3 is TGTGCCAGCAGCTTAGCGCGGGGAAGAAGTACTGAAGCTTTCTTT. It encodes CASSLARGRSTEAFF.

The rearrangement links TRBV14 to TRBJ2-5, with D perhaps matching TRBD2 (6 bases). Germline V gene sequence: CDR1 SGHDN, CDR2 FVKESK. V was clipped by 1 base and J by 3 bases, with 9 bases between them. The CDR3 runs 14 residues. The DNA of the CDR3 is TGTGCCAGCAGCCAAGCGGGAGTTAAAGAGACCCAGTACTTC. Amino acid sequence: CASSQAGVKETQYF. The whole variable domain, remainder taken from reference TRBV14 and TRBJ2-5, is EAGVTQFPSHSVIEKGQTVTLRCDPISGHDNLYWYRRVMGKEIKFLLHFVKESKQDESGMPNNRFLAERTGGTYSTLKVQPAELEDSGVYFCASSQAGVKETQYFGPGTRLLVL.

This clonotype was seen many times. This chain's CDR3 is CASSSRTSVGGELFF. The CDR3, as DNA: TGTGCCAGCAGCTCACGGACTAGCGTTGGCGGGGAGCTGTTTTTT. The chain couples TRBV11-3 to TRBJ2-2, with TRBD2 identical over 9 bases. Germline trimming cut 4 bases from V and 7 bases from J; bases unmatched to any gene: 7. The germline CDR1 and CDR2 sequences are SGHNT and YENEEA. CDR3 length equals 15 residues.

The sample holds a few counts of this clonotype. V and J are TRBV18 and TRBJ1-1; tentatively, D is TRBD1 (6 bases). Trimming took off 3 bases at V and 3 bases at J, with 14 bases between the two ends. Germline CDR1 KGHSH, CDR2 LQKENI. This CDR3 has 15 residues. The CDR3 DNA reads as TGTGCCAGCTCACCTATACAGGGCTGGGACACTGAAGCTTTCTTT. Protein product: CASSPIQGWDTEAFF.

The rearrangement uses TRBV5-1 and TRBJ2-5, with 11 bases matching TRBD2. Germline loops: CDR1 SGHRS, CDR2 YFSETQ. With 7 bases clipped from V and 2 bases from J, the junction kept 13 bases outside the gene matches. The CDR3 sequence is 17 residues long. Written as DNA, the CDR3 is TGCGCCAGCCGCGTAGCGGGAGGGACCCCCCTACAAGAGACCCAGTACTTC. Translating gives CASRVAGGTPLQETQYF.

On this clonotype: The junction departs from the called germline gene at one end, perhaps through a read error. This chain connects TRBV7-2 to TRBJ2-1; TRBD2 matches at 9 bases. The last part of the DNA fits TRBJ2-7 better; the J call may be wrong. CDR3 length: 15 residues. Germline values: CDR1 SGHTA, CDR2 FQGNSA. The CDR3 region is CASSVGLAGPYAQYF. For the CDR3, the DNA is TGTGCCAGCAGCGTGGGGCTAGCGGGGCCATACGCGCAGTACTTC.

This clonotype was observed many times. The gene calls are TRBV27 and TRBJ2-2; 8 positions agree with TRBD2. V shed 7 bases and J 7 bases; nucleotides not matched to a gene: 17. Per germline, CDR1 MNHEY and CDR2 SMNVEV (reference sequence). The CDR3 has 17 amino acids. The CDR3 DNA is TGTGCCAGCACCCAATCGCCCGGGACTAGGGTTTACGGGGAGCTGTTTTTT. Amino acid sequence: CASTQSPGTRVYGELFF.

On this clonotype: A much larger clonotype is one base distant, so this may be a read error. The chain has TRBV19 and TRBJ1-6; possibly TRBD1 for D (6 bases). CDR3 length: 14 residues. The germline gives CDR1 LNHDA, CDR2 SQIVND (reference sequence). The ends were cut back, 6 bases at V and 5 bases at J, with 11 bases in the middle. The CDR3 coding sequence is TGTGCCAGTAGAACAGGGAGGGATAATTCACCCCTCCACTTT. Translated, it gives CASRTGRDNSPLHF.

This clonotype was counted only a few times. The gene calls are TRBV4-1 and TRBJ2-2; D is unresolved. V lost 0 bases and J 4 bases, leaving 15 bases between the germline ends. Germline-derived CDR1 and CDR2 are MGHRA and YSYEKL. The length of the CDR3 is 17 residues. This CDR3 is CASSQEAGPKLTGELFF. In DNA form, the CDR3 reads TGCGCCAGCAGCCAAGAAGCCGGGCCTAAGCTCACCGGGGAGCTGTTTTTT.

This clonotype appeared many times. The chain employs TRBV20-1 and TRBJ1-1; perhaps TRBD1 as D (6 bases). Germline values: CDR1 DFQATT, CDR2 SNEGSKA (reference sequence). This CDR3 has 17 residues. Trimming removed 1 base at V and 3 bases at J, with 21 bases between. The CDR3 reads CSARGGQPWAWDTEAFF. CDR3 sequence (DNA): TGCAGTGCTAGAGGGGGGCAGCCCTGGGCGTGGGACACTGAAGCTTTCTTT.

This clonotype was seen at least ten times. This sequence joins TRBV6-2 or TRBV6-3 and TRBJ2-3; 12 bases are a match to TRBD2. The CDR3 runs 16 residues. J lost 6 bases, V lost 7 bases, and 11 bases had no gene match. From germline, CDR1 is MNHEY and CDR2 SVGEGT. CDR3 coding DNA: TGTGCCAGCAAACAACTAGCGGGGGGACGTACGGATACGCAGTATTTT. Amino acid sequence: CASKQLAGGRTDTQYF.

This clonotype has a handful of counts. The rearrangement joins TRBV5-5 to TRBJ2-7; 7 bases map to TRBD1. Germline loops: CDR1 SGHKS, CDR2 YYEKEE (reference sequence). The CDR3 runs 13 residues. Unmatched junction bases numbered 10, after V lost 4 bases and J lost 9 bases. The DNA of the CDR3 is TGTGCCAGCAGCCCCGGGACAGTCCCCGGGCAGTACTTC. Protein sequence: CASSPGTVPGQYF.

This clonotype was seen many times. The chain couples TRBV2 to TRBJ2-2; tentatively, D is TRBD1 (6 bases). Germline loops: CDR1 SNHLY, CDR2 FYNNEI. The CDR3 extends over 15 amino acids. V lost 5 bases and J lost 5, with 15 bases in between. CDR3 sequence reads: CASSSRRGNTGELFF. CDR3 nucleotides: TGTGCCAGCAGTTCTCGCAGGGGCAATACCGGGGAGCTGTTTTTT.

This clonotype was counted ten times or more. The chain couples TRBV5-5 to TRBJ1-4; D perhaps matches TRBD1 (5 bases). The CDR3 is 18 residues long. Germline CDR1 and CDR2: SGHKS and YYEKEE (reference sequence). Trimming shortened V by 2 bases and J by 3 bases, and 20 bases separated the two germline ends. CDR3 DNA: TGTGCCAGCAGCTTTGGTTGGTCGATGGGGGTGTCTAATGAAAAACTGTTTTTT. Protein product: CASSFGWSMGVSNEKLFF.

This clonotype showed up many times. The chain links TRBV10-3 to TRBJ2-1; D is ambiguous. Trimming took off 3 bases at V and 8 bases at J, with 14 bases between the two ends. The CDR3 is 14 amino acids. CDR1 and CDR2 (germline): ENHRY, SYGVKD. The CDR3, as DNA: TGTGCCATCAGTGAAGGCAAAACGGTCGATGAGCAGTTCTTC. This encodes CAISEGKTVDEQFF.